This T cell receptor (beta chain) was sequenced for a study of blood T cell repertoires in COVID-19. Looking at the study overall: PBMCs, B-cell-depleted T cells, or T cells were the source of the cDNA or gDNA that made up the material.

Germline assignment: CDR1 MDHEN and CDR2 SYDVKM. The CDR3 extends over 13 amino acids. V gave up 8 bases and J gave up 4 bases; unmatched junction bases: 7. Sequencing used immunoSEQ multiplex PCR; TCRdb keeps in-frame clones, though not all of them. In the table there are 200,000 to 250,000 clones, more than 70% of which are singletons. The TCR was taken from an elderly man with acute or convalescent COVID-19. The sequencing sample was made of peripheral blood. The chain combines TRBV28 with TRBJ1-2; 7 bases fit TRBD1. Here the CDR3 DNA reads TGTGCCAGCGGAGGGGGCTCCGGCTATGGCTACACCTTC. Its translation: CASGGGSGYGYTF.